Sequencing of this TCR beta chain was carried out in a study of monozygotic twins with inflammatory bowel disease. Study conclusions and caveats: A reduction in TCRbeta diversity (inverse Simpson) was seen in IBD patients relative to healthy co-twins.

Per donor, approximately 2.3 ml of blood was collected and frozen. RNA in its total form was extracted from whole blood, and T cells were not sorted. This CDR3 is 13 amino acids long. In germline, CDR1 is DFQATT, CDR2 SNEGSKA (reference sequence). Nested PCRs of roughly 17 and 9 cycles, two in total, were run on TCRalpha and TCRbeta cDNA. TCRdb processed the 5' RACE reads again and assigns one entry to each CDR3 protein, with no DNA. The listing contains over 350,000 distinct CDR3 sequences. Comments on this clonotype: What it recognizes is unknown.

This TCR came from a human donor with ulcerative colitis or Crohn's disease, or a healthy co-twin of an affected twin (not recorded which). V gene TRBV20-1 combines with J gene TRBJ2-5; there is no DNA to check the TCRdb D call of TRBD1. The specimen was blood. CDR3: CSARDYGGETQYF.